This is a list of T cell receptor beta chains from one sample in a study of blood T cell repertoires in COVID-19. Produced via immunoSEQ multiplex PCR; TCRdb's table is partial and in-frame only. The sample gives around 97,000 clones, about 90% of which show up once; 6.2% is in the top ten. The sequenced material came from peripheral blood. These receptors were obtained from a human donor in a cohort sampled during active COVID-19. Each CDR3 is given with its conserved first and last residue. The order of the fields is clone size, V gene, J gene, D gene, CDR3 DNA, CDR3 protein. A D gene is named only where the DNA matches it firmly. The listing skips clone size in some rows; elsewhere it reads once, few, many or a size class.

-	TRBV18	TRBJ2-2	-	TGTGCCAGCTCATCCTCCGACACCGGGGAGCTGTTTTTT	CASSSSDTGELFF
-	TRBV2	TRBJ1-5	-	TGTGCCAGCCATGACAGGCAGGGGCAGCCCCAGCATTTT	CASHDRQGQPQHF
-	TRBV19	TRBJ2-2	TRBD1	TGTGCCAGTAGTCCTTCCACAGGGGCCACCGGGGAGCTGTTTTTT	CASSPSTGATGELFF
-	TRBV29-1	TRBJ1-1	TRBD1	TGCAGCGTTGGCTTGACGGACAGGGGGAACACTGAAGCTTTCTTT	CSVGLTDRGNTEAFF
-	TRBV5-1	TRBJ2-7	TRBD1	TGCGCCAGCAGCTTTCCGACAGGGGGATCCTACGAGCAGTACTTC	CASSFPTGGSYEQYF
-	TRBV5-1	TRBJ2-1	TRBD2	TGCGCCAGCTCCCTCGGGCAAGCGGGAGGGCTGAATGAGCAGTTCTTC	CASSLGQAGGLNEQFF
-	TRBV7-7	TRBJ2-7	-	TGTGCTAGCAGGGCTAGAGACTCCTACGAGCAGTACTTC	CASRARDSYEQYF
-	TRBV5-4	TRBJ1-2	TRBD1	TGTGCCAGCAGCCCTCGACAGGGTAACTATGGCTACACCTTC	CASSPRQGNYGYTF
-	TRBV5-1	TRBJ2-1	TRBD1	TGCGCCAGCAGCTCAGGGGTTGGGACAGGGACGACAATGAAGCAGTTCTTC	CASSSGVGTGTTMKQFF
-	TRBV29-1	TRBJ2-1	TRBD1	TGCAGCGTTGAAGAAGCAGGGGGCTCCTCAACATACAATGAGCAGTTCTTC	CSVEEAGGSSTYNEQFF
once	TRBV30	TRBJ2-7	-	TGTGCCTGGAGTGCCCGCCCGGGTGAGCAGTACTTC	CAWSARPGEQYF
-	TRBV19	TRBJ2-3	-	TGTGCCAGTAGTTTACTAGGCCTAGATACGCAGTATTTT	CASSLLGLDTQYF
-	TRBV3-1/TRBV3-2	TRBJ2-5	TRBD2	TGTGCCAGCAAAGTCGGGGGGACCGAGACCCAGTACTTC	CASKVGGTETQYF
once	TRBV28	TRBJ1-1	TRBD1	TGTGCCAGCAGTGGGGACAGGGGGGATGAAGCTTTCTTT	CASSGDRGDEAFF
-	TRBV7-9	TRBJ2-2	TRBD2	TGTGCCAGCAGCCCCCCGGGACTAGCGGGGCTCGGGGAGCTGTTTTTT	CASSPPGLAGLGELFF
-	TRBV28	TRBJ1-2	-	TGTGCCAGCAGTTTAAACAGGGTTAACTATGGCTACACCTTC	CASSLNRVNYGYTF
-	TRBV18	TRBJ2-7	TRBD1	TGTGCCAGCTCACCGGGACAGGGGTCCTCCTACGAGCAGTACTTC	CASSPGQGSSYEQYF
-	TRBV7-3	TRBJ2-1	-	TGTGCCAGCAGCTTAACGGATGGAGGTGAGCAGTTCTTC	CASSLTDGGEQFF
-	TRBV7-9	TRBJ2-5	TRBD2	TGTGCCAGCAGCTGGTGGGGGGGTCCGAGGACCAAAGAGACCCAGTACTTC	CASSWWGGPRTKETQYF
-	TRBV24-1	TRBJ2-2	-	TGTGCCACCAGTCGGCGGTTCACCGGGGAGCTGTTTTTT	CATSRRFTGELFF
-	TRBV11-2	TRBJ2-5	TRBD2	TGTGCCAGCAGCACCGGGGGGTGGGACCAAGAGACCCAGTACTTC	CASSTGGWDQETQYF
-	TRBV7-9	TRBJ2-2	TRBD2	TGTGCCAGCAGCTTCGAGGGGACTAGCGCGGGCGGGGAGCTGTTTTTT	CASSFEGTSAGGELFF
-	TRBV7-9	TRBJ2-3	TRBD2	TGTGCCAGCAGCGGCCCCGGGGGGTCCACAGATACGCAGTATTTT	CASSGPGGSTDTQYF
-	TRBV5-4	TRBJ1-2	-	TGTGCCAGCAGCGCAGATAACTATGGCTACACCTTC	CASSADNYGYTF
-	TRBV7-8	TRBJ2-2	-	TGTGCCAGCAGCTTACCCCCGTGGGAGATTCGAGGATTGAACACCGGGGAGCTGTTTTTT	CASSLPPWEIRGLNTGELFF
-	TRBV19	TRBJ1-6	-	TGTGCCAGTAGTATAGCCCCCGGTGGGGGGTCACCCCTCCACTTT	CASSIAPGGGSPLHF
-	TRBV18	TRBJ1-6	-	TGTGCCAGCTCACCTGAAGGGCAGGGATCACCCCTCCACTTT	CASSPEGQGSPLHF
-	TRBV7-9	TRBJ1-3	-	TGTGCCAGCAGCTTAGCCGCACAGCCTGGAAACACCATATATTTT	CASSLAAQPGNTIYF
-	TRBV7-9	TRBJ1-1	TRBD1	TGTGCCAGCAGCTGGGACAGCTACACTGAAGCTTTCTTT	CASSWDSYTEAFF
few	TRBV25-1	TRBJ2-3	TRBD1	TGTGCCAGCAGGGGACAGACCACAGATACGCAGTATTTT	CASRGQTTDTQYF
-	TRBV19	TRBJ2-1	-	TGTGCCAGTAGCCGAGTTCCCAATTATGAGCAGTTCTTC	CASSRVPNYEQFF
-	TRBV27	TRBJ2-3	-	TGTGCCAGCAGAAGTCAGGGCACAGATACGCAGTATTTT	CASRSQGTDTQYF
-	TRBV10-3	TRBJ2-5	TRBD2	TGTGCCATCAGTGATCTAGCGGTGGAGACCCAGTACTTC	CAISDLAVETQYF
-	TRBV11-3	TRBJ1-2	TRBD1	TGTGCCAGCAGCTTAGTTATCGACAGGGGAAGTCCTAACTATGGCTACACCTTC	CASSLVIDRGSPNYGYTF
-	TRBV4-1	TRBJ2-3	TRBD2	TGCGCCAGCAGCCACCCGGGACTAGCGAGAGGGGCAAGGTGGGATACGCAGTATTTT	CASSHPGLARGARWDTQYF
once	TRBV10-2	TRBJ2-7	-	TGCGCCAGCAGTATGACAGAACACTCCTACGAGCAGTACTTC	CASSMTEHSYEQYF
-	TRBV7-9	TRBJ2-3	TRBD2	TGTGCCAGCAGCCCGACTAGCGGGAGAGCACATACGCAGTATTTT	CASSPTSGRAHTQYF
-	TRBV5-1	TRBJ1-5	-	TGCGCCAGCAGCTTAGACTTAAACAATCAGCCCCAGCATTTT	CASSLDLNNQPQHF
once	TRBV5-8	TRBJ2-2	-	TGTGCCAGCAGCTCACGACAGAAGAACACCGGGGAGCTGTTTTTT	CASSSRQKNTGELFF
-	TRBV6-5	TRBJ2-2	-	TGTGCCAGCAGTTACAGGCAGGGTTGGGCCGGGGAGCTGTTTTTT	CASSYRQGWAGELFF
-	TRBV6-1	TRBJ2-7	TRBD1	TGTGCCAGCAGTGAACAGGACAGGGGGCTGTACGAGCAGTACTTC	CASSEQDRGLYEQYF
-	TRBV28	TRBJ1-5	TRBD1	TGTGCCAGCAGTTTATACCCCAGGGGGCAGGATCAGCCCCAGCATTTT	CASSLYPRGQDQPQHF
-	TRBV27	TRBJ2-7	TRBD2	TGTGCCAGCCGGCTAATTAGCGGGAACTCCTACGAGCAGTACTTC	CASRLISGNSYEQYF
-	TRBV12-3/TRBV12-4	TRBJ2-5	-	TGTGCCAGCAAGATTGGGGCTTTAGAGACCCAGTACTTC	CASKIGALETQYF
-	TRBV7-2	TRBJ2-3	TRBD2	TGTGCCAGCAGCTTACTAGCGGAACCTGGCACAGATACGCAGTATTTT	CASSLLAEPGTDTQYF
once	TRBV7-3	TRBJ2-3	TRBD2	TGTGCCAGCAGCTTACGCGCGGGGGGGCCGGAGTCGACGCAGTATTTT	CASSLRAGGPESTQYF
-	TRBV3-1/TRBV3-2	TRBJ2-6	-	TGTGCCAGCAGCCAAGATGTGTCAGGGGCCGGGGCCAACGTCCTGACTTTC	CASSQDVSGAGANVLTF
-	TRBV15	TRBJ1-5	-	TGTGCCACCAGCAGAGATGGTTTTGACTTTACCCAGCATTTT	CATSRDGFDFTQHF